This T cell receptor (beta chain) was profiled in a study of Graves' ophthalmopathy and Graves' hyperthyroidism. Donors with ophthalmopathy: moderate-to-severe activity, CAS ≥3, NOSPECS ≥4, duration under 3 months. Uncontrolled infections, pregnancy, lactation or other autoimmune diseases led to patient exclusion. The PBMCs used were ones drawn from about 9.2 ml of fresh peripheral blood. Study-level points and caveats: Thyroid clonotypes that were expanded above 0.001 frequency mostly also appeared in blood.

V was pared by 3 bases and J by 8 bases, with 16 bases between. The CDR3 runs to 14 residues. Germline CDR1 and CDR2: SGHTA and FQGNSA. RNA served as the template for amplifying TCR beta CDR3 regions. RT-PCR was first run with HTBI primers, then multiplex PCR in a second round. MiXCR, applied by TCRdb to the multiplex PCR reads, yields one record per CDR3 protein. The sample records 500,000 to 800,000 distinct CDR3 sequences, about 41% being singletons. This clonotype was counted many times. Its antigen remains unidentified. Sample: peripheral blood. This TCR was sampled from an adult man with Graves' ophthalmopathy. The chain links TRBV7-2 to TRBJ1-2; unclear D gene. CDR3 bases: TGTGCCAGCAGCTTGGAACCTCATCCTGGGGGCTACACCTTC. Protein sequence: CASSLEPHPGGYTF. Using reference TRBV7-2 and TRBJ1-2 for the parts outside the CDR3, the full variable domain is GAGVSQSPSNKVTEKGKDVELRCDPISGHTALYWYRQSLGQGLEFLIYFQGNSAPDKSGLPSDRFSAERTGGSVSTLTIQRTQQEDSAVYLCASSLEPHPGGYTFGSGTRLTVV.